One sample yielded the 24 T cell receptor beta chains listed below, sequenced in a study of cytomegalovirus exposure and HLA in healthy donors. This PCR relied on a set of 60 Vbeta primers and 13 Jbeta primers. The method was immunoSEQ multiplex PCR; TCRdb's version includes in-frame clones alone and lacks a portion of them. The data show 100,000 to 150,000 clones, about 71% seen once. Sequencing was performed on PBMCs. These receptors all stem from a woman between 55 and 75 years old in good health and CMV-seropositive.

The CDR3 loop reads CASSPNLVEAFF. The CDR3, as DNA: TGTGCCAGCAGCCCCAACCTAGTTGAAGCTTTCTTT. The rearrangement uses TRBV9 and TRBJ1-1; no firm D call. This CDR3 comprises 12 residues. Trimming left V 4 bases short and J 7 bases short, with 11 bases between. In germline, CDR1 is SGDLS, CDR2 YYNGEE. Filled out from reference TRBV9 and TRBJ1-1, the complete variable domain reads DSGVTQTPKHLITATGQRVTLRCSPRSGDLSVYWYQQSLDQGLQFLIQYYNGEERAKGNILERFSAQQFPDLHSELNLSSLELGDSALYFCASSPNLVEAFFGQGTRLTVV.

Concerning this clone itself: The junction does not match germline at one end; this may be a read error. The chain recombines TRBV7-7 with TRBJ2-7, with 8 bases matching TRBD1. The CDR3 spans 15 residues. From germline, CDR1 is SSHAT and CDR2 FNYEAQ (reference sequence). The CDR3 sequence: CASSPGRGLAYEQYF. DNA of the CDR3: TGTGCTAGCAGCCCGGGCAGGGGGCTCGCCTACGAGCAGTACTTC.

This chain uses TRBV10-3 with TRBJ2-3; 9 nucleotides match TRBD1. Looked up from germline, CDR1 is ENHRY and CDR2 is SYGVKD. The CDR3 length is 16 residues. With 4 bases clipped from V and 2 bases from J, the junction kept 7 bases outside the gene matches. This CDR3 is CAISGLTGGYTDTQYF. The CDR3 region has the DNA TGTGCCATCAGTGGGCTAACAGGGGGCTACACAGATACGCAGTATTTT.

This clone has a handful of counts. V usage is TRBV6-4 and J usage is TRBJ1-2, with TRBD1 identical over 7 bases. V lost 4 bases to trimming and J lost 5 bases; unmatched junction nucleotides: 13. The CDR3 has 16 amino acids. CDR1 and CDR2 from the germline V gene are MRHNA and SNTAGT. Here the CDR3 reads CASSAGTASRGYGYTF. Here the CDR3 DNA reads TGTGCCAGCAGTGCTGGGACAGCTTCAAGGGGATATGGCTACACCTTC.

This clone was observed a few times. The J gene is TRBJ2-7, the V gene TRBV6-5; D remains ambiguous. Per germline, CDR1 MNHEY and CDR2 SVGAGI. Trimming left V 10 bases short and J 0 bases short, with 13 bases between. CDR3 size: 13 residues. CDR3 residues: CATFGGDSYEQYF. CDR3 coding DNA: TGTGCCACTTTCGGCGGAGACTCCTACGAGCAGTACTTC.

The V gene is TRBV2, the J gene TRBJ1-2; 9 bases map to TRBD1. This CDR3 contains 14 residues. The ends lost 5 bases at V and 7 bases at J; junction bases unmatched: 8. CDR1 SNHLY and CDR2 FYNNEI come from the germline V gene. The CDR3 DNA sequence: TGTGCCAGCAGTACCGGACAGGGGAGTGTTGGCTACACCTTC. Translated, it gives CASSTGQGSVGYTF.

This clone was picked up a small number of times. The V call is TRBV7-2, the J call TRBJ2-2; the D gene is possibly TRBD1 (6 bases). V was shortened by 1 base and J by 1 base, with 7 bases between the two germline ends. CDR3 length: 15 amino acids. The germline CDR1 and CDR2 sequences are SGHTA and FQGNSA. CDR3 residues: CASSLGGRNTGELFF. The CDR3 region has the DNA TGTGCCAGCAGCTTAGGGGGGCGGAACACCGGGGAGCTGTTTTTT. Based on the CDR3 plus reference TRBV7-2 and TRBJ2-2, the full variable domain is GAGVSQSPSNKVTEKGKDVELRCDPISGHTALYWYRQSLGQGLEFLIYFQGNSAPDKSGLPSDRFSAERTGGSVSTLTIQRTQQEDSAVYLCASSLGGRNTGELFFGEGSRLTVL.

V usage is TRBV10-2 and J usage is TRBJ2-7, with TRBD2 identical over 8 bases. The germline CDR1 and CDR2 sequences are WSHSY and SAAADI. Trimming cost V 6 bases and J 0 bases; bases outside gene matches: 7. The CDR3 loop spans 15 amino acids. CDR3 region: CASRRWTSTSYEQYF. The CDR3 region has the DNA TGCGCCAGCAGGCGGTGGACTAGCACCTCCTACGAGCAGTACTTC.

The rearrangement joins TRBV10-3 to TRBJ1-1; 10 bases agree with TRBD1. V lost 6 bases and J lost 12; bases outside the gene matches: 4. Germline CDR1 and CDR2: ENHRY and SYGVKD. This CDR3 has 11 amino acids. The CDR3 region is CAIRKGQGTFF. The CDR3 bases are TGTGCCATCAGGAAGGGACAGGGGACTTTCTTT.

The CDR3 DNA follows: TGTGCCAGCAGAGGACAGGCGTACCAAGAGACCCAGTACTTC. Residues: CASRGQAYQETQYF. The chain couples TRBV6-1 to TRBJ2-5, with 7 nucleotides matching TRBD1. This CDR3 comprises 14 residues. J was trimmed by 0 bases and V by 6 bases; bases with no gene match: 4. CDR1 and CDR2 from the germline V gene are MNHNS and SASEGT.

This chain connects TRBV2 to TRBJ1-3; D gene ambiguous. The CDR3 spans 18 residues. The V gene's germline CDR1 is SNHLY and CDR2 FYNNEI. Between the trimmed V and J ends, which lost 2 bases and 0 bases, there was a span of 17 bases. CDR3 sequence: CASSERRWREGSGNTIYF. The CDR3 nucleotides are TGTGCCAGCAGTGAAAGGCGGTGGAGAGAAGGCTCTGGAAACACCATATATTTT.

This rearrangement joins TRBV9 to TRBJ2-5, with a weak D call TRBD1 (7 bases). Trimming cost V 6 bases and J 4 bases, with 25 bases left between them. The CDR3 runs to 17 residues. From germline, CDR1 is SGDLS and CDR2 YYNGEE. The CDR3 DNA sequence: TGTGCCAGCACCCAGTCAGGGGGGCGGGCAGGGATAGAGACCCAGTACTTC. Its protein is CASTQSGGRAGIETQYF.

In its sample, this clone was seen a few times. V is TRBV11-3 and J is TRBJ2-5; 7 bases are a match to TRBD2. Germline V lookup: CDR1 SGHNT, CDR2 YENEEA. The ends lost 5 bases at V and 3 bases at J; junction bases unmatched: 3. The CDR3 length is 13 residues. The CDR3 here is CASSRGGEETQYF. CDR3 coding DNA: TGTGCCAGCAGCAGGGGAGGGGAAGAGACCCAGTACTTC.

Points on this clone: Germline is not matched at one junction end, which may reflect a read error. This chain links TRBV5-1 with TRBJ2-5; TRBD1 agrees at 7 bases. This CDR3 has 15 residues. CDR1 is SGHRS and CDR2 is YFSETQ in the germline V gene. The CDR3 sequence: CASSVDRAIQGTQYF. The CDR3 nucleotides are TGCGCCAGCAGCGTCGACAGGGCGATCCAAGGGACCCAGTACTTC.

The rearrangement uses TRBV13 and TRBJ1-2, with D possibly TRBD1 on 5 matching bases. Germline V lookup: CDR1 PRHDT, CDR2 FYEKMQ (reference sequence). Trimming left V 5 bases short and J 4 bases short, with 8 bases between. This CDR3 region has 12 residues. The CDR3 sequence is CASSRQSYGYTF. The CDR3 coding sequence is TGTGCCAGCAGCCGACAGTCCTATGGCTACACCTTC.

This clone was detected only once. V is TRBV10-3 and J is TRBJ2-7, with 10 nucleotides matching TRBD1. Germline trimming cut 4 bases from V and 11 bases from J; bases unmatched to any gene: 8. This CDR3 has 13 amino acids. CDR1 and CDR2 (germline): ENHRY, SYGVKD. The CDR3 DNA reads TGTGCCATCAGTGGGGGACAGGGGTCGGAAAAGTACTTC. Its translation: CAISGGQGSEKYF.

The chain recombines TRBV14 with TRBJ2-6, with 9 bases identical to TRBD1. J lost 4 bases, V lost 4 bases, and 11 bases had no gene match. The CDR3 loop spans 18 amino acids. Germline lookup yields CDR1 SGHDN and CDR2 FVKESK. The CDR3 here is CASSLAGTGPFGANVLTF. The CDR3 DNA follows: TGTGCCAGCAGCCTAGCCGGGACAGGGCCCTTCGGGGCCAACGTCCTGACTTTC.

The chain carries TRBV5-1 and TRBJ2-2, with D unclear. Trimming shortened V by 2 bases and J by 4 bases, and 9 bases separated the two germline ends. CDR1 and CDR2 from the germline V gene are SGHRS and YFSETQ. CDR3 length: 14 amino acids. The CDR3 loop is CASSFVVSTGELFF. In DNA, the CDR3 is TGCGCCAGCAGCTTCGTCGTTTCCACCGGGGAGCTGTTTTTT. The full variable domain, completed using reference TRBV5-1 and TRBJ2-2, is KAGVTQTPRYLIKTRGQQVTLSCSPISGHRSVSWYQQTPGQGLQFLFEYFSETQRNKGNFPGRFSGRQFSNSRSEMNVSTLELGDSALYLCASSFVVSTGELFFGEGSRLTVL.

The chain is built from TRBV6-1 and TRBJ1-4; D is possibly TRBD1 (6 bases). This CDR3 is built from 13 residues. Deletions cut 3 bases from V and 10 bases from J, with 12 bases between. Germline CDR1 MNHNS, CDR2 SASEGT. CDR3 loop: CASSEDFRGKLFF. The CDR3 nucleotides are TGTGCCAGCAGTGAGGACTTCAGGGGAAAACTGTTTTTT.

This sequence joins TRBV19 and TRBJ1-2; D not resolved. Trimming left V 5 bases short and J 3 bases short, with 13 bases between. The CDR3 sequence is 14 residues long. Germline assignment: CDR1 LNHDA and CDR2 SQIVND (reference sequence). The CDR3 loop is CASSAGSSYYGYTF. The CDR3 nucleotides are TGTGCCAGTAGTGCCGGGTCCTCCTACTATGGCTACACCTTC.

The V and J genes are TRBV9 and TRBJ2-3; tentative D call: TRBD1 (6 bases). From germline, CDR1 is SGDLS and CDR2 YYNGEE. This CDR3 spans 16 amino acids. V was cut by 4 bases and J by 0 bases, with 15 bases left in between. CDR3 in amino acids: CASSTSPTGSTDTQYF. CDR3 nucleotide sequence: TGTGCCAGCAGCACCAGCCCCACAGGGAGCACAGATACGCAGTATTTT.

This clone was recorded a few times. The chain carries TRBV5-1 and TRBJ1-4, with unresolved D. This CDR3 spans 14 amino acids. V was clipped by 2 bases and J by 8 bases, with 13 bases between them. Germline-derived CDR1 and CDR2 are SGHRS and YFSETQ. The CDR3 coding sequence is TGCGCCAGCAGCTTCTCCAGATCGCGGGAAAAACTGTTTTTT. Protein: CASSFSRSREKLFF. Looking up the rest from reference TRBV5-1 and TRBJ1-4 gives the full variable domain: KAGVTQTPRYLIKTRGQQVTLSCSPISGHRSVSWYQQTPGQGLQFLFEYFSETQRNKGNFPGRFSGRQFSNSRSEMNVSTLELGDSALYLCASSFSRSREKLFFGSGTQLSVL.

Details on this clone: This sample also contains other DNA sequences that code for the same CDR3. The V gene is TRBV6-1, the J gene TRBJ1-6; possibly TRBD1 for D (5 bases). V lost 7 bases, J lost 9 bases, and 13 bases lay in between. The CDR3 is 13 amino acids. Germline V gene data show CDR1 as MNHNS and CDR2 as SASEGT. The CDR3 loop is CASNPGYSSPLHF. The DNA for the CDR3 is TGTGCCAGCAATCCAGGGTACAGTTCACCCCTCCACTTT.

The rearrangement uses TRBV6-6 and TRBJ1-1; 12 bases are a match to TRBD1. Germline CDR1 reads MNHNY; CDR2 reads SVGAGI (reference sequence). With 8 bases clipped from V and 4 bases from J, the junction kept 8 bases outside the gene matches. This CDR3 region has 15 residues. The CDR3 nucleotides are TGTGCCAGCGGTGGGGACAGGGGGCTGGCCACTGAAGCTTTCTTT. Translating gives CASGGDRGLATEAFF.